This T cell receptor (beta chain) was recovered during a study of T-cell reconstitution after alpha-beta-depleted transplantation in children. Whole-study findings and limits: Reports say that about two months after transplant, the alpha-beta T cells came out of several hundred graft clones that had expanded. After transplant, high TCRbeta diversity at day 60 in some patients arose from surviving recipient T cells and thymic progenitors. Most T-cell counts and diversity one year after the transplant came from T cells that were newly produced.

A TCRbeta library incorporating unique molecular identifiers was prepared. TCRdb called the PCR reads again in MiXCR, with one record for every CDR3 protein. The repertoire holds about 300,000 distinct CDR3 sequences, around 10% seen once, with around 7.6% in the top ten. V was cut by 5 bases and J by 0 bases, with 11 bases left in between. This CDR3 has 15 amino acids. Germline CDR1 and CDR2: MDHEN and SYDVKM. This clonotype was seen at least ten times. The antigen remains undetermined. The receptor comes from a boy under two years old with acute myeloid leukemia, due to receive a stem cell transplant. This specimen consisted of PBMCs, obtained before TCRalphabeta/CD19-depleted stem cell transplant. The chain carries TRBV28 and TRBJ2-1; D is uncertain. This chain's CDR3 is CASSTIWLSYNEQFF. CDR3 sequence (DNA): TGTGCCAGCAGTACCATCTGGCTCTCCTACAATGAGCAGTTCTTC.